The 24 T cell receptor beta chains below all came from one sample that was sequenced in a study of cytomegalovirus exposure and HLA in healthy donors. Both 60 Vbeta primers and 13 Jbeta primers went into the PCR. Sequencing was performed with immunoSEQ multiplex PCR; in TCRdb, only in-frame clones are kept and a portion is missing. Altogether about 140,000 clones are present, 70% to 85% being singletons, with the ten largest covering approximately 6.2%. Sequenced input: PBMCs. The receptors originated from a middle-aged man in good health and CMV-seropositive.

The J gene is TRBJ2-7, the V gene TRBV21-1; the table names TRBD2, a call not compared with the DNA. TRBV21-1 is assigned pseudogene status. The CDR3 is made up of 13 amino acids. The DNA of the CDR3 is TGTGCCAGCAGCAAAGGCAATCCGGGGGAGCAGTACTTC. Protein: CASSKGNPGEQYF.

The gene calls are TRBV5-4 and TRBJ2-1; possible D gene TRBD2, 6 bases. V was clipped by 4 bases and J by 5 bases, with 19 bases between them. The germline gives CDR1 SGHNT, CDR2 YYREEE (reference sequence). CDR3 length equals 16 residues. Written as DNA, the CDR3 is TGTGCCAGCAGCCGCCTTATTGGGACTGGAGACAATGAGCAGTTCTTC. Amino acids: CASSRLIGTGDNEQFF. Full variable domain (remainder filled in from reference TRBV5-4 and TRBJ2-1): ETGVTQSPTHLIKTRGQQVTLRCSSQSGHNTVSWYQQALGQGPQFIFQYYREEENGRGNFPPRFSGLQFPNYSSELNVNALELDDSALYLCASSRLIGTGDNEQFFGPGTRLTVL.

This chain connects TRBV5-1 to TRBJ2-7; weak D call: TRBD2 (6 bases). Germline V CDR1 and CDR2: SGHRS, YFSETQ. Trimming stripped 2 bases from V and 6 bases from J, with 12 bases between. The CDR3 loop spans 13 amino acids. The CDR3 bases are TGCGCCAGCAGCTTCGGGAGTACGGGCGAGCAGTACTTC. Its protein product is CASSFGSTGEQYF.

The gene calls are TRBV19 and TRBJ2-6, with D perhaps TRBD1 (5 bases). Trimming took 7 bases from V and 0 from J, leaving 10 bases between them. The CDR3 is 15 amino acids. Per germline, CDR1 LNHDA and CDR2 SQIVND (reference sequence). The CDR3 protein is CASIADNSGANVLTF. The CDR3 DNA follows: TGTGCCAGTATTGCGGACAACTCTGGGGCCAACGTCCTGACTTTC.

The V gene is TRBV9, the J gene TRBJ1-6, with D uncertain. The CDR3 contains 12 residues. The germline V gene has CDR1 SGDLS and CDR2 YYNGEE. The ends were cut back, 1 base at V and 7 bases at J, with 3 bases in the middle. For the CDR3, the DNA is TGTGCCAGCAGCGTACGGAATTCACCCCTCCACTTT. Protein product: CASSVRNSPLHF.

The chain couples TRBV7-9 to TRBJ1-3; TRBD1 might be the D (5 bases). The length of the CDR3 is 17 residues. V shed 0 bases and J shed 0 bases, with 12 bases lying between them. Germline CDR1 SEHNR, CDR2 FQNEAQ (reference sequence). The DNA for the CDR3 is TGTGCCAGCAGCTTAGCCGGGCGGGGACGCTCTGGAAACACCATATATTTT. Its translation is CASSLAGRGRSGNTIYF.

CDR3 in amino acids: CASSTLAGEESYNEQFF. DNA for the CDR3: TGTGCCAGCAGCACCCTAGCGGGAGAGGAGTCCTACAATGAGCAGTTCTTC. The J gene is TRBJ2-1, the V gene TRBV13, with 10 nucleotides matching TRBD2. CDR1 is PRHDT, CDR2 FYEKMQ, per germline (reference sequence). The CDR3 runs to 17 residues. With V trimmed by 5 bases and J by 1 base, 8 bases remained unmatched.

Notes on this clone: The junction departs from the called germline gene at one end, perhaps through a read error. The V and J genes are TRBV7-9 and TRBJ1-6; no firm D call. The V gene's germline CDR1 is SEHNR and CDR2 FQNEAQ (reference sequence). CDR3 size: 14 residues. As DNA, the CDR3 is TGTTCCAGCAGCTTGGAGCGCCTTAATTCACCCCTCCACTTT. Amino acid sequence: CSSSLERLNSPLHF.

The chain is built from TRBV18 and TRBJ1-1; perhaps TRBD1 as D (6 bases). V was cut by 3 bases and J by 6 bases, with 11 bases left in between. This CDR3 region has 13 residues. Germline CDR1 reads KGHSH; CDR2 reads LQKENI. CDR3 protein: CASSPVGGSEAFF. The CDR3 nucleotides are TGTGCCAGCTCACCTGTTGGGGGCTCTGAAGCTTTCTTT.

The CDR3 is CASSSGQTNYGYTF. In DNA form, the CDR3 reads TGCGCCAGCAGCTCCGGACAGACTAACTATGGCTACACCTTC. J is TRBJ1-2 and V is TRBV5-1, with a possible D match to TRBD1 (6 bases). This CDR3 comprises 14 residues. Trimming shortened V by 3 bases and J by 0 bases, and 9 bases separated the two germline ends. Germline V gene data show CDR1 as SGHRS and CDR2 as YFSETQ. Looking up the rest from reference TRBV5-1 and TRBJ1-2 gives the full variable domain: KAGVTQTPRYLIKTRGQQVTLSCSPISGHRSVSWYQQTPGQGLQFLFEYFSETQRNKGNFPGRFSGRQFSNSRSEMNVSTLELGDSALYLCASSSGQTNYGYTFGSGTRLTVV.

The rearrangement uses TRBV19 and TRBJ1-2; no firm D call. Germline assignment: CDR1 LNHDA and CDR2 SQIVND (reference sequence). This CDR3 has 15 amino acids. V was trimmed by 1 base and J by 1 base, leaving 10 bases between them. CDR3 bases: TGTGCCAGTAGTATAGCCGGGGTTCTTAACTATGGCTACACCTTC. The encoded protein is CASSIAGVLNYGYTF.

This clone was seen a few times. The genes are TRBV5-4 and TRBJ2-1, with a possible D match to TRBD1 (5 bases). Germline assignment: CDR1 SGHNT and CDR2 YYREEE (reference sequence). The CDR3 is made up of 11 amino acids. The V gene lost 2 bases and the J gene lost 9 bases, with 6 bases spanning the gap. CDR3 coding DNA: TGTGCCAGCAGCTTAAGGGGTGAGCAGTTCTTC. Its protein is CASSLRGEQFF.

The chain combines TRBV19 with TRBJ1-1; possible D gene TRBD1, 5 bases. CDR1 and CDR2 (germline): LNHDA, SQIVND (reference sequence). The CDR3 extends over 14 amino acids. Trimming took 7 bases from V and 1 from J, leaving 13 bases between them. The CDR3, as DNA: TGTGCCAGTACCAGGGTCCTAACGAACACTGAAGCTTTCTTT. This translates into CASTRVLTNTEAFF.

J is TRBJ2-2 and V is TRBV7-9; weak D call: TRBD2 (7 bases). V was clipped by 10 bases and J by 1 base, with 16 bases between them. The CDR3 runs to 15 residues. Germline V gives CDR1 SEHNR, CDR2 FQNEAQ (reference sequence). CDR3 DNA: TGTGCCAACCCGATAGGGGGGGAGAACACCGGGGAGCTGTTTTTT. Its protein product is CANPIGGENTGELFF.

CDR3 amino acids: CASSPTLAGALNEQFF. CDR3 bases: TGTGCCAGCAGCCCTACCCTAGCGGGAGCTCTCAATGAGCAGTTCTTC. V and J are TRBV27 and TRBJ2-1, with TRBD2 matching 10 bases. The V segment lost 6 bases and the J segment 6 bases; nucleotides outside the gene matches: 11. The CDR3 consists of 16 residues. The germline V gene has CDR1 MNHEY and CDR2 SMNVEV (reference sequence).

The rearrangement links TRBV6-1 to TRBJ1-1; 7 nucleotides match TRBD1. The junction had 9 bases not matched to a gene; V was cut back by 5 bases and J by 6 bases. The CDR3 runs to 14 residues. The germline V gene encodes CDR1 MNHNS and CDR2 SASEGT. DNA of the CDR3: TGTGCCAGCAGTCCTCTGACAGGGACAGCTGAAGCTTTCTTT. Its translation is CASSPLTGTAEAFF.

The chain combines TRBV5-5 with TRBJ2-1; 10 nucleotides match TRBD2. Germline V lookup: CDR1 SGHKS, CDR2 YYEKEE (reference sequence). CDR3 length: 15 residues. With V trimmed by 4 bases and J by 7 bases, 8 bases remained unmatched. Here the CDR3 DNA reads TGTGCCAGCAGCCCCGGACTAGCGGAAACAAATGAGCAGTTCTTC. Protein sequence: CASSPGLAETNEQFF.

Here the CDR3 DNA reads TGCGCCAGCAGCTTTAGCGGGAGTAGCTACGAGCAGTACTTC. It yields the protein CASSFSGSSYEQYF. The V call is TRBV5-1, the J call TRBJ2-7; TRBD2 agrees at 9 bases. V lost 2 bases and J lost 3; bases outside the gene matches: 3. Germline V CDR1 and CDR2: SGHRS, YFSETQ. The CDR3 contains 14 residues.

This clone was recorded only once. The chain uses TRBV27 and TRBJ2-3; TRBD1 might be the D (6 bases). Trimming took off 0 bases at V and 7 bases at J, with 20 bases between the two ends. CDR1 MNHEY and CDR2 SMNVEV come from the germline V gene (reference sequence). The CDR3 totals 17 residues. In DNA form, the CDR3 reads TGTGCCAGCAGTTTATCACATTCCGAGGGGGTAGGGCATACGCAGTATTTT. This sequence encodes CASSLSHSEGVGHTQYF.

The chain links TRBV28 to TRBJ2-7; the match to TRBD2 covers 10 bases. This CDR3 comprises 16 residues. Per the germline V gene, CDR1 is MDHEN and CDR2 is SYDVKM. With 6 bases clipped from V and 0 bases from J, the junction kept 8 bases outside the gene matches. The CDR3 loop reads CASSRPSSGGSYEQYF. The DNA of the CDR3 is TGTGCCAGCAGCCGTCCTTCTAGCGGGGGCTCCTACGAGCAGTACTTC. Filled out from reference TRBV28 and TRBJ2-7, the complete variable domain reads DVKVTQSSRYLVKRTGEKVFLECVQDMDHENMFWYRQDPGLGLRLIYFSYDVKMKEKGDIPEGYSVSREKKERFSLILESASTNQTSMYLCASSRPSSGGSYEQYFGPGTRLTVT.

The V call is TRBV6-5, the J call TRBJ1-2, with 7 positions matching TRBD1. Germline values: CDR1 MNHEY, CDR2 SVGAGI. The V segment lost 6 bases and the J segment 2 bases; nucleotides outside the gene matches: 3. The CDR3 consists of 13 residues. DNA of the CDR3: TGTGCCAGCAGGAAGACAGGGAACTATGGCTACACCTTC. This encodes CASRKTGNYGYTF.

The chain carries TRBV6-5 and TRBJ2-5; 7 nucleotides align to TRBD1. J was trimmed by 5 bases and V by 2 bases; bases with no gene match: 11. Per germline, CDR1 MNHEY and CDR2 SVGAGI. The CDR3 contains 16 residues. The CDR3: CASSYTRQGARETQYF. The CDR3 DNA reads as TGTGCCAGCAGTTACACCCGACAGGGCGCGAGGGAGACCCAGTACTTC.

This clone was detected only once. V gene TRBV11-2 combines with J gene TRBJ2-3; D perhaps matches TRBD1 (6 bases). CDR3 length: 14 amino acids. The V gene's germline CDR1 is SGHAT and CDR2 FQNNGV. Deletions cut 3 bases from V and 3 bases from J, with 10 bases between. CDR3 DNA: TGTGCCAGCAGCTTGAGTCAGGGGACAGATACGCAGTATTTT. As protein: CASSLSQGTDTQYF.

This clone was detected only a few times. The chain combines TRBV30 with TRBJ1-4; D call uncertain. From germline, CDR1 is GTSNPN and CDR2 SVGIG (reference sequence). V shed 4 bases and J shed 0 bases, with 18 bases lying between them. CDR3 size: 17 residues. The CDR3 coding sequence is TGTGCCTGGACCCGGTGGGGAGACTCTGCAACTAATGAAAAACTGTTTTTT. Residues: CAWTRWGDSATNEKLFF.